These 16 T cell receptor beta chains share one sample of origin, sequenced in a study of neurological immune-mediated disorders. TCRdb reprocessed the 5' RACE reads via MiXCR and lists one record per CDR3 protein. The table includes about 55,000 distinct CDR3 sequences, more than 4% detected once. The sample taken for sequencing was PBMCs. Receptors originate from a man aged 50-60 years with multiple sclerosis.

There are many counts of this clonotype. The rearrangement joins TRBV28 to TRBJ1-4, with D hard to call. V lost 7 bases, J lost 0 bases, and 9 bases lay in between. Germline CDR1 reads MDHEN; CDR2 reads SYDVKM. The CDR3 contains 14 residues. The chain's CDR3 is CASKEEATNEKLFF. The DNA for the CDR3 is TGTGCCAGCAAGGAAGAAGCAACTAATGAAAAACTGTTTTTT.

This clonotype was seen at least ten times. This chain connects TRBV7-9 to TRBJ2-5; 10 bases line up with TRBD1. After removal of 3 bases from V and 4 bases from J, the junction contained 2 bases not matched to a gene. The CDR3 has 14 amino acids. The germline CDR1 and CDR2 sequences are SEHNR and FQNEAQ (reference sequence). The CDR3 reads CASSLTGGAETQYF. The CDR3 nucleotides read TGTGCCAGCAGCTTGACAGGGGGCGCAGAGACCCAGTACTTC.

V is TRBV11-2 and J is TRBJ1-6; TRBD1 might be the D (6 bases). V was pared by 2 bases and J by 9 bases, with 8 bases between. This CDR3 contains 13 residues. Germline loops: CDR1 SGHAT, CDR2 FQNNGV. The CDR3 here is CASSLKGVSPLHF. The CDR3 nucleotides read TGTGCCAGCAGCTTAAAGGGGGTTTCACCCCTCCACTTT.

This clonotype was recorded many times. This chain connects TRBV11-2 to TRBJ2-7, with 8 bases that match TRBD1. Per germline, CDR1 SGHAT and CDR2 FQNNGV. With 5 bases clipped from V and 5 bases from J, the junction kept 17 bases outside the gene matches. CDR3 length: 17 residues. The chain's CDR3 is CASSPSGGSSGLDEQYF. Written as DNA, the CDR3 is TGTGCCAGCAGCCCCTCAGGGGGCAGCAGCGGGTTGGACGAGCAGTACTTC.

This clonotype was counted many times. The junction does not match germline at one end; this may be a read error. The chain is built from TRBV7-7 and TRBJ2-2; D is perhaps TRBD2 (5 bases). Germline V gives CDR1 SSHAT, CDR2 FNYEAQ (reference sequence). The CDR3 is 13 amino acids. This CDR3 reads CASSFGVAGELFF. The DNA for the CDR3 is TGTGCTAGCAGCTTCGGGGTAGCCGGGGAGCTGTTTTTT.

This clonotype showed up many times. This sequence joins TRBV6-1 and TRBJ2-1, with D maybe TRBD1 (6 bases). V lost 2 bases to trimming and J lost 0 bases, with 8 bases between them. CDR1 is MNHNS, CDR2 SASEGT, per germline. This CDR3 comprises 15 residues. CDR3 coding DNA: TGTGCCAGCAGTGAACAGACAGGCTCCTACAATGAGCAGTTCTTC. Its protein product is CASSEQTGSYNEQFF.

Many counts were recorded for this clonotype. This chain connects TRBV20-1 to TRBJ2-7, with 8 bases matching TRBD2. The trim removed 6 bases at V and 4 bases at J, leaving 5 bases unmatched. The length of the CDR3 is 12 residues. CDR1 is DFQATT and CDR2 is SNEGSKA in the germline V gene (reference sequence). DNA for the CDR3: TGCAGTGCCCGCCGGGAGGGGTACGAGCAGTACTTC. Translation: CSARREGYEQYF.

The sample holds many counts of this clonotype. V usage is TRBV5-1 and J usage is TRBJ1-1; TRBD1 aligns across 7 bases. The CDR3 consists of 16 residues. V was pared by 2 bases and J by 5 bases, with 12 bases of the junction left unmatched. Germline CDR1 is SGHRS and CDR2 is YFSETQ. CDR3 coding DNA: TGCGCCAGCAGCTTCCAACAGGGGCCCCTGGATACTGAAGCTTTCTTT. Translating it yields CASSFQQGPLDTEAFF.

This clonotype has ten or more counts. V is TRBV27 and J is TRBJ1-4; possible D gene TRBD1, 5 bases. The CDR3 spans 15 residues. From germline, CDR1 is MNHEY and CDR2 SMNVEV (reference sequence). The germline V and J ends were trimmed by 6 bases and 6 bases, with 17 bases remaining between them. CDR3 protein: CASRTLGTEDEKLFF. CDR3 nucleotides: TGTGCCAGCAGGACTTTAGGGACGGAGGATGAAAAACTGTTTTTT.

This clonotype was seen at least ten times. The V gene is TRBV5-5, the J gene TRBJ2-3, with 8 nucleotides matching TRBD2. This CDR3 is 16 amino acids long. After removal of 6 bases from V and 3 bases from J, the junction contained 12 bases not matched to a gene. CDR1 is SGHKS, CDR2 YYEKEE, per germline (reference sequence). The CDR3 here is CASKAFGGRRTDTQYF. CDR3 nucleotide sequence: TGTGCCAGCAAAGCTTTCGGCGGGAGGCGGACAGATACGCAGTATTTT.

This clonotype has a count of ten or more. V and J are TRBV20-1 and TRBJ1-4, with 10 bases that match TRBD1. Germline V gene lookup returns CDR1 DFQATT and CDR2 SNEGSKA (reference sequence). V trimming: 1 base; J trimming: 8 bases; junction bases outside the gene matches: 4. CDR3 length equals 14 residues. The CDR3 protein is CSARGDRGYEKLFF. CDR3 DNA: TGCAGTGCTAGAGGGGACAGGGGCTACGAAAAACTGTTTTTT.

In its sample, this clonotype was seen many times. The chain combines TRBV5-1 with TRBJ1-2; unclear D gene. V dropped 5 bases and J dropped 9 bases, with 14 bases sitting between them. The CDR3 covers 12 residues. Per the germline V gene, CDR1 is SGHRS and CDR2 is YFSETQ. The CDR3: CASRFEVGSYTF. For the CDR3, the DNA is TGCGCCAGCAGATTTGAGGTTGGGAGCTACACCTTC.

The chain couples TRBV6-2 or TRBV6-3 to TRBJ2-1; D might be TRBD1 or TRBD2, each matching 5 bases. This CDR3 is 15 amino acids long. V lost 7 bases and J 8 bases, leaving 21 bases between the germline ends. Per germline, CDR1 MNHEY and CDR2 SVGEGT. In nucleotides, the CDR3 is TGTGCCAGCACCCCCCTCGGGACGCCTTGGTATGAGCAGTTCTTC. It yields the protein CASTPLGTPWYEQFF.

Remarks on this clonotype: Mismatch with germline at one junction end may stem from a read error. The CDR3 here is CASSRTEAYQPQNF. CDR3 coding DNA: TGTGCCAGCAGCCGGACAGAAGCTTATCAGCCCCAGAATTTT. This sequence joins TRBV12-3 or TRBV12-4 and TRBJ1-5, with D possibly TRBD1 on 6 matching bases. CDR3 size: 14 residues.

This clonotype was picked up a small number of times. This chain uses TRBV5-5 with TRBJ2-1, with 9 nucleotides matching TRBD2. The V segment lost 0 bases and the J segment 0 bases; nucleotides outside the gene matches: 7. Germline assignment: CDR1 SGHKS and CDR2 YYEKEE (reference sequence). This CDR3 contains 18 residues. The CDR3 DNA follows: TGTGCCAGCAGCTTGGTACTAGCGGGCCCCAGCTCCTACAATGAGCAGTTCTTC. This encodes CASSLVLAGPSSYNEQFF.

This clonotype occurred a few times. The V gene is TRBV28, the J gene TRBJ2-6; a possible D gene is TRBD1 (6 bases). Germline V gene lookup returns CDR1 MDHEN and CDR2 SYDVKM. This CDR3 has 15 amino acids. Trimming cost V 6 bases and J 8 bases, with 17 bases left between them. The CDR3 loop reads CASSSSGTTSNVLTF. The CDR3 nucleotides read TGTGCCAGCAGCTCCTCGGGGACAACATCCAACGTCCTGACTTTC.